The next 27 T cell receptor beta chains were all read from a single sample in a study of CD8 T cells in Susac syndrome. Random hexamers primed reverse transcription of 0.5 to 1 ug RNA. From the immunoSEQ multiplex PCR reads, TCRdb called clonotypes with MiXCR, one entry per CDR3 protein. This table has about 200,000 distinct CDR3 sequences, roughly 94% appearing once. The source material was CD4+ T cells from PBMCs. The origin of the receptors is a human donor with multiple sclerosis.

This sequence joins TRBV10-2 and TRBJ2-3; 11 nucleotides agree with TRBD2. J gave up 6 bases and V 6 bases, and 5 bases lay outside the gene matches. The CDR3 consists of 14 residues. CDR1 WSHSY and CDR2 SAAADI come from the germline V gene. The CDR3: CASRASGGPDTQYF. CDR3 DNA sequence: TGCGCCAGCAGGGCTAGCGGGGGGCCGGATACGCAGTATTTT.

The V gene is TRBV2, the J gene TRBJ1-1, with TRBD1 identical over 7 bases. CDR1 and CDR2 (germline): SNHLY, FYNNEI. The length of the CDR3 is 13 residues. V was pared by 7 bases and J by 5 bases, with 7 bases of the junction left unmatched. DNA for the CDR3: TGTGCCAGCACCCGGGGACAGCGAACTGAAGCTTTCTTT. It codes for CASTRGQRTEAFF.

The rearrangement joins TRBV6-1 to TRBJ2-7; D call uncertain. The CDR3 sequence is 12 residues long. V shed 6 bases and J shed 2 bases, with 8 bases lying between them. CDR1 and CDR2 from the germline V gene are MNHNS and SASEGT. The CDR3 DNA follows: TGTGCCAGCAGGGGCAGCACCTACGAGCAGTACGTC. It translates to CASRGSTYEQYV.

CDR3 region: CAWSARDLGNEKLFF. The CDR3 DNA is TGTGCCTGGAGTGCCCGGGACTTAGGCAATGAAAAACTGTTTTTT. J is TRBJ1-4 and V is TRBV30, with D possibly being TRBD1 (5 bases). This CDR3 comprises 15 residues. V was pared by 1 base and J by 5 bases, with 14 bases between. The germline CDR1 and CDR2 sequences are GTSNPN and SVGIG (reference sequence).

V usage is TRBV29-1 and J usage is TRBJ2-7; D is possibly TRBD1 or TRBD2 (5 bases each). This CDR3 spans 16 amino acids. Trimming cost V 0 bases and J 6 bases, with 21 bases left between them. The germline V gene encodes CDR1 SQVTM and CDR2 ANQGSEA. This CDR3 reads CSVEDASGNKRGEQYF. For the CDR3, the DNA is TGCAGCGTTGAAGATGCATCGGGGAACAAGAGGGGCGAGCAGTACTTC.

This chain's CDR3 is CASSYSLDRATGNQPQHF. In nucleotides, the CDR3 is TGTGCCAGCAGTTACTCGCTGGATCGGGCGACAGGGAACCAGCCCCAGCATTTT. The chain uses TRBV6-2 or TRBV6-3 and TRBJ1-5, with 7 positions matching TRBD1. Trimming cost V 0 bases and J 7 bases; bases outside gene matches: 15. CDR1 MNHEY and CDR2 SVGEGT come from the germline V gene. The CDR3 totals 18 residues.

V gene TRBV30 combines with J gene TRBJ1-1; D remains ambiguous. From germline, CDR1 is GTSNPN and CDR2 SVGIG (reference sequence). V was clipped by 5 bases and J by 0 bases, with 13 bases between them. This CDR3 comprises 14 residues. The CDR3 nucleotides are TGTGCCTGGGATGATTCTGTTATGAACACTGAAGCTTTCTTT. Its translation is CAWDDSVMNTEAFF.

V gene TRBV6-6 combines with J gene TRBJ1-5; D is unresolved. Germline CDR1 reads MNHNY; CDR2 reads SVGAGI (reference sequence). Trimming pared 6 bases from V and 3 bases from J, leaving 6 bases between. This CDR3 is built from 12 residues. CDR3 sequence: CASRPANQPQHF. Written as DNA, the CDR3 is TGTGCCAGCAGACCTGCCAATCAGCCCCAGCATTTT.

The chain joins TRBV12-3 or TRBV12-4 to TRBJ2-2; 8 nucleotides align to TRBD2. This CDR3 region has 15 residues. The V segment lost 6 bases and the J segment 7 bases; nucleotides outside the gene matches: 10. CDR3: CASRLSGGSGGELFF. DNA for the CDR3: TGTGCCAGCAGGCTAAGCGGGGGAAGTGGCGGGGAGCTGTTTTTT.

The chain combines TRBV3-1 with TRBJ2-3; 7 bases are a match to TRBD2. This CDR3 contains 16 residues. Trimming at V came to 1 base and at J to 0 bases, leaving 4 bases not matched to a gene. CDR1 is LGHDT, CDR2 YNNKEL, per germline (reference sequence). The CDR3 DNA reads TGTGCCAGCAGCCAAGGGACGGGACTAAGCACAGATACGCAGTATTTT. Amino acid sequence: CASSQGTGLSTDTQYF.

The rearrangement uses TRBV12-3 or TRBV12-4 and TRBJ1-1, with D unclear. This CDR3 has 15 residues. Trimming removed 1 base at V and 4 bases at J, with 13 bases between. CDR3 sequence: CASSLGAVLRTEAFF. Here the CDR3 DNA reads TGTGCCAGCAGTTTAGGGGCCGTCCTACGCACTGAAGCTTTCTTT.

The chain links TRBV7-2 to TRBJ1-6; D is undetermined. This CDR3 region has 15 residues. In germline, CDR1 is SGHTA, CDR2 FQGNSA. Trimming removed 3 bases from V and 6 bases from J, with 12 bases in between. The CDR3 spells CASSFSTVLNSPLHF. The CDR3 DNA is TGTGCCAGCAGCTTTAGCACGGTACTTAATTCACCCCTCCACTTT.

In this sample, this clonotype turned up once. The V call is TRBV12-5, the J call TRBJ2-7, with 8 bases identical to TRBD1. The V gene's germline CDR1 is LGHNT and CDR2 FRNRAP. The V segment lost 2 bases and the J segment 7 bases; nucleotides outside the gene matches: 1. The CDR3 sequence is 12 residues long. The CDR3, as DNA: TGTGCTAGTGGTTTGTGGACAGGGGAGCAGTACTTC. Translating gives CASGLWTGEQYF.

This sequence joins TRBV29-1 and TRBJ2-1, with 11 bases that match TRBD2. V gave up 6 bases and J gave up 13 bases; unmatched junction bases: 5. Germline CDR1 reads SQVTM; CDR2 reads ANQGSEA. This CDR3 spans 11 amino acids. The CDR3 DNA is TGCAGCGTACGTAGCGGGGGGGATCAGTTCTTC. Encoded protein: CSVRSGGDQFF.

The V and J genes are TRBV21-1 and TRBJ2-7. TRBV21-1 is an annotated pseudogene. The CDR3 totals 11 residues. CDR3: CASTLKYEQYF. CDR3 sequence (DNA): TGTGCCAGCACCCTAAAATACGAGCAGTACTTC.

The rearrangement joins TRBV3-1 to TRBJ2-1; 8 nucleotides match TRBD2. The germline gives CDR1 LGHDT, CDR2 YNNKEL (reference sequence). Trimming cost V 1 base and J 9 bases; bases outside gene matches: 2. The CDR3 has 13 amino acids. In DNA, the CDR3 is TGTGCCAGCAGCCAAGTACGGGGGGGTGAGCAGTTCTTC. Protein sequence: CASSQVRGGEQFF.

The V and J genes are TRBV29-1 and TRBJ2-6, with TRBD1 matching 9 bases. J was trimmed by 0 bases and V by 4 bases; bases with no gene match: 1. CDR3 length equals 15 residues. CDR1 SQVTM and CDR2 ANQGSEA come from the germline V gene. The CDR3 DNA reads TGCAGCGTTGTGGGACAGGGCTCTGGGGCCAACGTCCTGACTTTC. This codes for CSVVGQGSGANVLTF.

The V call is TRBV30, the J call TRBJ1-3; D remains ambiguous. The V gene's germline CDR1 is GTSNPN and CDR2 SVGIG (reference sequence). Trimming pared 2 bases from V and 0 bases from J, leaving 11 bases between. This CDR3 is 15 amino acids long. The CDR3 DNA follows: TGTGCCTGGAGTCCCAAAGATGGCTCTGGAAACACCATATATTTT. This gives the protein CAWSPKDGSGNTIYF.

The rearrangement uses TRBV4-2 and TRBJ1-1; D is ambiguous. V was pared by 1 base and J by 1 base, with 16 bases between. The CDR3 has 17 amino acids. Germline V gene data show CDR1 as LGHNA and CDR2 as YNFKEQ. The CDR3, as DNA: TGTGCCAGCAGCCAAGCAGAGGGCGGACCGACGAACACTGAAGCTTTCTTT. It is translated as CASSQAEGGPTNTEAFF.

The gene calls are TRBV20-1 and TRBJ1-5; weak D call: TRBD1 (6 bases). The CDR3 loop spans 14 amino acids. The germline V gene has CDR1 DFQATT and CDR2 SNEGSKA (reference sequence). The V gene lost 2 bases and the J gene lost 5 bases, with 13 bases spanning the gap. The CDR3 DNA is TGCAGTGCTAGAAGGCAGGGGCCCCATCAGCCCCAGCATTTT. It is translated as CSARRQGPHQPQHF.

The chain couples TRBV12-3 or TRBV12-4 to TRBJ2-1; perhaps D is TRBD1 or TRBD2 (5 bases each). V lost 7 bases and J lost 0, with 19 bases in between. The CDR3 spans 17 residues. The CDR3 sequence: CASTTESGPGSYNEQFF. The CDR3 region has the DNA TGTGCCAGCACCACCGAGTCGGGGCCAGGCTCCTACAATGAGCAGTTCTTC.

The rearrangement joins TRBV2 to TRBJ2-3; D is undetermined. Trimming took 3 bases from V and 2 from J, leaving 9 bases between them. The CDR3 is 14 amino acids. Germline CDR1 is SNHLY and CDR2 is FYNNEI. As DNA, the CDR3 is TGTGCCAGCAGTGACGGCGTTGCCACAGATACGCAGTATTTT. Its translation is CASSDGVATDTQYF.

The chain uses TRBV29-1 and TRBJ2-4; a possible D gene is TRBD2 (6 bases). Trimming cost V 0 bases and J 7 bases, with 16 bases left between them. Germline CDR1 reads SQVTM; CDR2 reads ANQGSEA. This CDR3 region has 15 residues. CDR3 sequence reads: CSVEDRTRAGNIQYF. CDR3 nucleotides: TGCAGCGTTGAAGATAGGACTCGCGCGGGGAACATTCAGTACTTC.

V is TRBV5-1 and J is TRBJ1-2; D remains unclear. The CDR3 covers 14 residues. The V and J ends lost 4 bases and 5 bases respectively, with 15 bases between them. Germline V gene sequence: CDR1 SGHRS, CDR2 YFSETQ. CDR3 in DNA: TGCGCCAGCAGCCGCGACGGAACCGGGTATGGCTACACCTTC. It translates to CASSRDGTGYGYTF.

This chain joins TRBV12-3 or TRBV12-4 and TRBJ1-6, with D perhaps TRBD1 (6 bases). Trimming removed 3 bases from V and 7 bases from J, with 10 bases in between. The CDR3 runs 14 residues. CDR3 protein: CASSFNRDNSPLHF. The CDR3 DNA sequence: TGTGCCAGCAGTTTTAACAGGGACAATTCACCCCTCCACTTT.

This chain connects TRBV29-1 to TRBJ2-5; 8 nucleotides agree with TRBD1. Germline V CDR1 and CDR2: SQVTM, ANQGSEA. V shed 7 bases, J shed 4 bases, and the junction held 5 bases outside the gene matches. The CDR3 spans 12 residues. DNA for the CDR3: TGCAGCGCCCGAGGGACAGGAGAGACCCAGTACTTC. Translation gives CSARGTGETQYF.

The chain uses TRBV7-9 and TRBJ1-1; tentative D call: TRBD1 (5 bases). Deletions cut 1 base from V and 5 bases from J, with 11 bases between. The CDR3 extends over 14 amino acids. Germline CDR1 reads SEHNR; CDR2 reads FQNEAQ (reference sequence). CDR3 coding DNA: TGTGCCAGCAGCTTAGTTGGGGGAGGGACTGAAGCTTTCTTT. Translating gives CASSLVGGGTEAFF.